This record looks at one TCR beta chain sequence and its context. This sample is drawn from a study of blood T cell repertoires in COVID-19. As for the study in general: COVID-19 samples, acute and convalescent, were from the United States, Italy and Spain. PBMCs, B-cell-depleted T cells, or T cells were the source of the cDNA or gDNA that made up the material.

J gave up 0 bases and V 6 bases, and 5 bases lay outside the gene matches. CDR1 and CDR2 from the germline V gene are LNHDA and SQIVND (reference sequence). The CDR3 loop spans 14 amino acids. Authors' analysis steps: Nucleated cell number was recorded as an estimate derived from reference gene primer amplification. TCRdb's table, derived via immunoSEQ multiplex PCR, lists solely in-frame clones and lacks some. The DNA was the basis for D and trimming; V, J and clone size are from that table. The sample lists roughly 33,000 clones; 90% were seen once. This clonotype was obtained from a human donor in a cohort sampled during active COVID-19. This chain links TRBV19 with TRBJ2-7, with 7 bases identical to TRBD1. The specimen sequenced was peripheral blood. The CDR3 loop is CASSRRDSSYEQYF. The CDR3 DNA sequence: TGTGCCAGTAGCCGCAGGGACAGCTCCTACGAGCAGTACTTC.